This record concerns one T cell receptor (beta chain) sequence. Germline V gene data show CDR1 as DFQATT and CDR2 as SNEGSKA (reference sequence). Trimming removed 4 bases at V and 5 bases at J, with 15 bases between. This CDR3 comprises 13 residues. TCRdb re-derived calls from the 5' RACE reads in MiXCR, one entry per CDR3 protein. The table lists about 57,000 distinct CDR3 sequences, roughly 30% of them singletons. The chain has TRBV20-1 and TRBJ2-7; D perhaps matches TRBD2 (5 bases). The source of this sequence is a female donor with breast cancer. Input material: tumor-infiltrating memory CD4+ T cells sorted from the breast tumor. The sample's subset: memory CD4+ T cells, CD4+CD45RO+CD25-. This CDR3 reads CSANPGLPNEQYF. The CDR3 nucleotides read TGCAGTGCTAACCCGGGATTACCTAACGAGCAGTACTTC.